In its sample, the clone carrying this TCR beta chain was seen once. The antigen is undetermined. Vbeta (60) and Jbeta (13) primers were used in the PCR. Sequencing used immunoSEQ multiplex PCR; TCRdb keeps in-frame clones, though not all of them. This sample has under 150,000 clones; 82% occur once, and the top ten carry roughly 1.1%. The data were obtained in a study of cytomegalovirus exposure and HLA in healthy donors. Findings of the study overall: In a later analysis, V- and J-gene trimming of beta chains associated with a DCLRE1C missense variant, replicated independently. The HLA-A and HLA-B alleles of most subjects were reportedly predicted accurately from TCR beta sequences. Clonal expansion, a later analysis showed, was greater in HLA-associated TCR beta chains than in equally common others.

The sequenced sample consisted of PBMCs. The receptor was derived from a boy aged 5-17 years in good health and CMV-seronegative.

This chain's CDR3 is CSVSQGARYGYTF. CDR3 sequence (DNA): TGCAGCGTATCACAGGGGGCAAGATATGGCTACACCTTC. The chain carries TRBV29-1 and TRBJ1-2, with 9 nucleotides matching TRBD1. CDR3 length: 13 amino acids. Losses at the gene ends were 6 bases for V and 5 bases for J; bases not matched to a gene: 7. Per the germline V gene, CDR1 is SQVTM and CDR2 is ANQGSEA.